This T cell receptor beta chain was retrieved from a study of identical twins. TCRdb analysed the 5' RACE reads with MiXCR anew, one entry per CDR3 protein. The sample shows around 510,000 distinct CDR3 sequences, roughly an eighth of them seen only once. In addition, the sample was reused for a study of yellow fever vaccine responses in identical twins.

This sequence originates from a young woman in good health. The sample comprised CD4+ T cells sorted from blood.

In DNA, the CDR3 is TGTGCCAGCAGCTTAGTGACCACAGGACCCGGGGAGCTGTTTTTT. This gives the protein CASSLVTTGPGELFF. The chain uses TRBV7-8 and TRBJ2-2, with D possibly matching TRBD1 (5 bases). Germline V lookup: CDR1 SGHVS, CDR2 FQNEAQ. The CDR3 runs to 15 residues. Trimming removed 1 base at V and 6 bases at J, with 12 bases between.